These 5 T cell receptor beta chains share one sample of origin, sequenced in a study of blood T cell repertoires in COVID-19. Sequenced by immunoSEQ multiplex PCR; TCRdb stores in-frame clones only, minus some. The table includes about 210,000 clones, about 83% detected once. The sequencing input was PBMCs or T cells enriched from blood (not recorded which). These receptors all come from a woman in her thirties who had been exposed to COVID-19.

The chain uses TRBV12-2 and TRBJ1-1. TRBV12-2 is given as a pseudogene. This CDR3 contains 16 residues. In DNA, the CDR3 is TGTGCAAGTCGCTTAGATCCGGGATTCTCGAACACTGAAGCTTTCTTT. This codes for CASRLDPGFSNTEAFF.

The chain uses TRBV20-1 and TRBJ2-7; TRBD2 agrees at 16 bases. Unmatched junction bases numbered 5, after V lost 3 bases and J lost 3 bases. The length of the CDR3 is 16 residues. Germline loops: CDR1 DFQATT, CDR2 SNEGSKA (reference sequence). The CDR3 region is CSASPGLAGGNYEQYF. In DNA form, the CDR3 reads TGCAGTGCTAGTCCGGGACTAGCGGGGGGGAACTACGAGCAGTACTTC.

The chain joins TRBV6-6 to TRBJ1-2; D is unclear. The CDR3 has 16 amino acids. Germline CDR1 reads MNHNY; CDR2 reads SVGAGI (reference sequence). The germline V and J ends were trimmed by 2 bases and 4 bases, with 17 bases remaining between them. CDR3 sequence reads: CASSYVVPNRGYGYTF. The CDR3 DNA follows: TGTGCCAGCAGTTACGTTGTCCCGAACCGGGGCTATGGCTACACCTTC.

The chain has TRBV10-3 and TRBJ1-6; D perhaps matches TRBD1 (6 bases). The V and J ends lost 6 bases and 5 bases respectively, with 14 bases between them. The germline V gene has CDR1 ENHRY and CDR2 SYGVKD. The CDR3 totals 15 residues. The CDR3 loop reads CAIRVDREDNSPLHF. CDR3 sequence (DNA): TGTGCCATCAGGGTGGACAGAGAAGATAATTCACCCCTCCACTTT.

V and J are TRBV5-4 and TRBJ1-2; tentative D call: TRBD1 (5 bases). CDR1 is SGHNT and CDR2 is YYREEE in the germline V gene (reference sequence). The CDR3 is 13 amino acids. V was pared by 0 bases and J by 7 bases, with 10 bases between. CDR3 in DNA: TGTGCCAGCAGCTTGGTGGGGCAGGGTGGCTACACCTTC. It translates to CASSLVGQGGYTF.